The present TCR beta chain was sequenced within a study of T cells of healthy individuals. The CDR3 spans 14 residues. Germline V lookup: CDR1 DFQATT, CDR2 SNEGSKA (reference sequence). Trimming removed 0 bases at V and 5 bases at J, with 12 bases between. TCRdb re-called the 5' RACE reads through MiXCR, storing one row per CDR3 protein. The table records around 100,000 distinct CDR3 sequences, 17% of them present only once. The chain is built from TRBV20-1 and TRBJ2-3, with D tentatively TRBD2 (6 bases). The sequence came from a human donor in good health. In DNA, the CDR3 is TGCAGTGCTAGAGATTCGGCGGGAAGAGATACGCAGTATTTT. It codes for CSARDSAGRDTQYF.